The 20 T cell receptor beta chains in this list originate from one sample, sequenced in a study of beta chain features in type 1 diabetes. TCRB transcripts that were expressed got sequenced, as all of the isolated RNA had been reverse transcribed. The method was immunoSEQ multiplex PCR; TCRdb's version includes in-frame clones alone and lacks a portion of them. The sample includes about 59,000 clones, over 50% of them seen just once. The specimen sequenced was Tregs from blood. Every receptor here comes from a woman aged 18-35 years in good health.

This clone was detected only a few times. V and J are TRBV14 and TRBJ2-7, with a tentative D call TRBD1 (6 bases). Germline V gives CDR1 SGHDN, CDR2 FVKESK. The length of the CDR3 is 12 residues. The ends were cut back, 6 bases at V and 4 bases at J, with 10 bases in the middle. The CDR3 DNA follows: TGTGCCAGCAGTGCACAGGGTTACGAGCAGTACTTC. This sequence encodes CASSAQGYEQYF.

This clone was seen just once. The chain joins TRBV7-9 to TRBJ1-1; the D is unclear. Germline-derived CDR1 and CDR2 are SEHNR and FQNEAQ (reference sequence). Trimming shortened V by 5 bases and J by 5 bases, and 21 bases separated the two germline ends. The CDR3 covers 16 residues. As DNA, the CDR3 is TGTGCCAGCAGCCGTAGTCGAGCCATCAGGATTACTGAAGCTTTCTTT. Translated: CASSRSRAIRITEAFF.

In its sample, this clone was seen a few times. CDR3 sequence reads: CASSPRGQGADNEQFF. As DNA, the CDR3 is TGTGCCAGCTCACCACGCGGACAGGGGGCGGACAATGAGCAGTTCTTC. J is TRBJ2-1 and V is TRBV18; 11 nucleotides line up with TRBD1. This CDR3 contains 16 residues. Germline CDR1 is KGHSH and CDR2 is LQKENI. V gave up 1 base and J gave up 5 bases; unmatched junction bases: 4.

This clone was detected only a few times. The chain joins TRBV7-2 to TRBJ2-3; TRBD2 matches 15 bases. The CDR3 extends over 18 amino acids. The V segment lost 3 bases and the J segment 0 bases; nucleotides outside the gene matches: 4. Per germline, CDR1 SGHTA and CDR2 FQGNSA. CDR3 amino acids: CASSFWTSGGASTDTQYF. DNA for the CDR3: TGTGCCAGCAGCTTCTGGACTAGCGGGGGGGCGAGCACAGATACGCAGTATTTT.

V gene TRBV14 combines with J gene TRBJ2-1; a possible D gene is TRBD1 (5 bases). Germline V gene lookup returns CDR1 SGHDN and CDR2 FVKESK. The CDR3 is made up of 16 amino acids. Trimming took off 3 bases at V and 0 bases at J, with 12 bases between the two ends. CDR3 residues: CASSQETASSYNEQFF. CDR3 sequence (DNA): TGTGCCAGCAGCCAGGAGACAGCGAGCTCCTACAATGAGCAGTTCTTC.

This chain links TRBV5-4 with TRBJ1-1, with 8 bases lining up with TRBD1. The CDR3 is 14 amino acids. The ends lost 2 bases at V and 7 bases at J; junction bases unmatched: 7. Germline CDR1 and CDR2: SGHNT and YYREEE (reference sequence). CDR3 sequence (DNA): TGTGCCAGCAGCTTAACAGGGGGAGGAGGTGAAGCTTTCTTT. Its translation: CASSLTGGGGEAFF. The full variable domain, rest sourced from reference TRBV5-4 and TRBJ1-1, is ETGVTQSPTHLIKTRGQQVTLRCSSQSGHNTVSWYQQALGQGPQFIFQYYREEENGRGNFPPRFSGLQFPNYSSELNVNALELDDSALYLCASSLTGGGGEAFFGQGTRLTVV.

With respect to this clone: The sample has other DNA sequences that encode this CDR3 too. The genes are TRBV11-2 and TRBJ1-1; D might be TRBD1 (6 bases). CDR3 length: 13 residues. The germline V and J ends were trimmed by 3 bases and 1 base, with 6 bases remaining between them. Per the germline V gene, CDR1 is SGHAT and CDR2 is FQNNGV. This CDR3 reads CASSLTGNTEAFF. The CDR3, as DNA: TGTGCCAGCAGCTTGACAGGGAACACTGAAGCTTTCTTT.

The gene calls are TRBV7-2 and TRBJ2-4; TRBD2 matches 7 bases. The CDR3 length is 12 residues. V gave up 6 bases and J gave up 8 bases; unmatched junction bases: 4. The V gene's germline CDR1 is SGHTA and CDR2 FQGNSA. CDR3 sequence reads: CASRPSGDIQYF. In nucleotides, the CDR3 is TGTGCCAGCAGACCGAGCGGGGACATTCAGTACTTC.

The rearrangement uses TRBV18 and TRBJ1-5; 7 positions match TRBD1. Losses at the gene ends were 4 bases for V and 7 bases for J; bases not matched to a gene: 13. The germline V gene encodes CDR1 KGHSH and CDR2 LQKENI. The CDR3 is 16 residues long. CDR3 residues: CASSRTGTGALQPQHF. The CDR3 DNA follows: TGTGCCAGCTCACGAACGGGAACAGGGGCTTTGCAGCCCCAGCATTTT.

The V and J genes are TRBV5-4 and TRBJ2-1; 12 bases line up with TRBD2. CDR1 and CDR2 from the germline V gene are SGHNT and YYREEE (reference sequence). The CDR3 loop spans 15 amino acids. Trimming cost V 3 bases and J 9 bases; bases outside gene matches: 7. The CDR3 DNA reads TGTGCCAGCAGCTCACTAGCGGGAGGTCCAGGTGAGCAGTTCTTC. Translating gives CASSSLAGGPGEQFF.

The chain combines TRBV18 with TRBJ1-2; D gene uncertain. Germline V lookup: CDR1 KGHSH, CDR2 LQKENI. Trimming took off 3 bases at V and 4 bases at J, with 18 bases between the two ends. The CDR3 is 16 residues long. In nucleotides, the CDR3 is TGTGCCAGCTCACCCTCCGGGAATTCCGGGATCTATGGCTACACCTTC. Translating it yields CASSPSGNSGIYGYTF.

The chain recombines TRBV5-1 with TRBJ2-5, with D possibly matching TRBD1 (6 bases). Germline-derived CDR1 and CDR2 are SGHRS and YFSETQ. V was pared by 5 bases and J by 4 bases, with 9 bases between. This CDR3 comprises 12 residues. The CDR3, as DNA: TGCGCCAGCAGGAACAGGGTAGAGACCCAGTACTTC. Amino acids: CASRNRVETQYF. Variable domain in full (rest from reference TRBV5-1 and TRBJ2-5): KAGVTQTPRYLIKTRGQQVTLSCSPISGHRSVSWYQQTPGQGLQFLFEYFSETQRNKGNFPGRFSGRQFSNSRSEMNVSTLELGDSALYLCASRNRVETQYFGPGTRLLVL.

The chain has TRBV29-1 and TRBJ2-7; TRBD1 agrees at 7 bases. Trimming took 4 bases from V and 2 from J; bases not matched to a gene: 17. The CDR3 runs 17 residues. Germline CDR1 SQVTM, CDR2 ANQGSEA. CDR3 DNA sequence: TGCAGCGTTGGACAGGGCCGGGGACGGTCTTGGGCCTACGAGCAGTACTTC. It translates to CSVGQGRGRSWAYEQYF.

This clone occurred a few times. The chain is built from TRBV10-3 and TRBJ2-1, with D maybe TRBD2 (5 bases). Trimming took 0 bases from V and 4 from J, leaving 13 bases between them. This CDR3 region has 16 residues. Germline V lookup: CDR1 ENHRY, CDR2 SYGVKD. CDR3 DNA sequence: TGTGCCATCAGTGAGTCGAAAGCGGTAGGTTACAATGAGCAGTTCTTC. Translating it yields CAISESKAVGYNEQFF.

This rearrangement joins TRBV6-1 to TRBJ1-1, with a tentative D call TRBD1 (5 bases). Germline CDR1 is MNHNS and CDR2 is SASEGT. This CDR3 region has 13 residues. Between the trimmed V and J ends, which lost 4 bases and 1 base, there was a span of 7 bases. The CDR3: CASSGTPNTEAFF. Written as DNA, the CDR3 is TGTGCCAGCAGTGGGACACCGAACACTGAAGCTTTCTTT.

A word on this clone: Additional DNA sequences in this sample encode the identical CDR3. The chain employs TRBV2 and TRBJ2-5; 10 bases are a match to TRBD2. The J segment lost 4 bases and the V segment lost 2 bases, leaving 16 bases of the junction unmatched. The CDR3 is 19 amino acids. Germline CDR1 is SNHLY and CDR2 is FYNNEI. CDR3 sequence (DNA): TGTGCCAGCAGTGAAATAGTGAGCGGGGGGGCCGCCAGTGGAGAGACCCAGTACTTC. Translation gives CASSEIVSGGAASGETQYF.

Here the CDR3 reads CASSRGQGALAGANVLTF. The CDR3 DNA reads as TGTGCCAGCAGCAGAGGACAGGGGGCGCTGGCTGGGGCCAACGTCCTGACTTTC. This chain uses TRBV7-9 with TRBJ2-6; 11 nucleotides match TRBD1. V was pared by 5 bases and J by 2 bases, with 8 bases of the junction left unmatched. The CDR3 spans 18 residues. Germline V CDR1 and CDR2: SEHNR, FQNEAQ (reference sequence).

The chain links TRBV6-1 to TRBJ1-4, with a tentative D call TRBD1 (5 bases). The CDR3 runs to 15 residues. The V end was cut by 6 bases, the J end by 7 bases, with 18 bases between. Per the germline V gene, CDR1 is MNHNS and CDR2 is SASEGT. The CDR3 DNA reads as TGTGCCAGCAGCAAACGGGGGGGAGAGGGTGAAAAACTGTTTTTT. Protein product: CASSKRGGEGEKLFF.

This sequence joins TRBV5-1 and TRBJ1-1, with 9 bases lining up with TRBD1. CDR3 length: 13 residues. The germline CDR1 and CDR2 sequences are SGHRS and YFSETQ. V lost 4 bases to trimming and J lost 5 bases; unmatched junction nucleotides: 3. CDR3 amino acids: CASSPGQGTEAFF. The CDR3 DNA is TGCGCCAGCAGCCCCGGACAGGGGACTGAAGCTTTCTTT.

The V and J genes are TRBV7-8 and TRBJ1-1, with TRBD1 identical over 8 bases. Germline CDR1 and CDR2: SGHVS and FQNEAQ. V gave up 6 bases and J gave up 4 bases; unmatched junction bases: 10. CDR3 length equals 15 residues. The CDR3: CASRAPQGAPTEAFF. The CDR3 DNA reads as TGTGCCAGCAGGGCACCCCAGGGGGCGCCCACTGAAGCTTTCTTT.